The 15 T cell receptor beta chains in this list originate from one sample, sequenced in a study of blood T cell repertoires in COVID-19. Only in-frame clones appear in the TCRdb table, and some are missing; sequencing was by immunoSEQ multiplex PCR. The sample consists of roughly 200,000 clones, about 81% of them appearing once. Sequenced sample: peripheral blood. The source is a woman aged 80 or over with COVID-19, enrolled during active disease.

The chain links TRBV6-2 or TRBV6-3 to TRBJ2-3, with 7 positions matching TRBD2. The CDR3 spans 18 residues. From germline, CDR1 is MNHEY and CDR2 SVGEGT. Germline trimming cut 1 base from V and 0 bases from J; bases unmatched to any gene: 10. The CDR3 reads CASSYFGGGALSTDTQYF. The CDR3 DNA reads TGTGCCAGCAGTTACTTCGGGGGAGGGGCGCTAAGCACAGATACGCAGTATTTT.

J is TRBJ2-3 and V is TRBV12-3 or TRBV12-4; the D gene is possibly TRBD1 (5 bases). The CDR3 has 11 residues. Between the trimmed V and J ends, which lost 4 bases and 10 bases, there was a span of 9 bases. The CDR3 is CASSSREAQYF. The CDR3 DNA is TGTGCCAGCAGTTCCAGGGAAGCGCAGTATTTT.

The chain is built from TRBV3-1 (or the pseudogene TRBV3-2) and TRBJ1-1; 7 bases agree with TRBD1. CDR3 size: 15 residues. Per germline, CDR1 LGHDT and CDR2 YNNKEL (reference sequence). V shed 1 base and J 4 bases; nucleotides not matched to a gene: 6. In nucleotides, the CDR3 is TGTGCCAGCAGCCAAGCTGACAGGGTGGGCACTGAAGCTTTCTTT. It codes for CASSQADRVGTEAFF.

The chain has TRBV5-1 and TRBJ1-4; D is possibly TRBD1 (6 bases). Germline V lookup: CDR1 SGHRS, CDR2 YFSETQ. The CDR3 spans 14 residues. The V gene lost 4 bases and the J gene lost 5 bases, with 12 bases spanning the gap. The CDR3 sequence is CASSGGHANEKLFF. CDR3 sequence (DNA): TGCGCCAGCAGCGGGGGACACGCGAATGAAAAACTGTTTTTT.

The chain is built from TRBV9 and TRBJ1-5; D gene unclear. The V end lost 4 bases, the J end lost 3 bases, and 8 bases lay between the germline ends. The CDR3 runs 13 residues. The V gene's germline CDR1 is SGDLS and CDR2 YYNGEE. The CDR3 DNA follows: TGTGCCAGCAGCTCAGGACTCAATCAGCCCCAGCATTTT. Translation gives CASSSGLNQPQHF.

In nucleotides, the CDR3 is TGTGCCAGTAACACAGGGCCCTATGGCTACACCTTC. Translated: CASNTGPYGYTF. The J gene is TRBJ1-2, the V gene TRBV19; tentatively, D is TRBD1 (6 bases). V was trimmed by 7 bases and J by 4 bases, leaving 10 bases between them. CDR3 size: 12 residues. CDR1 and CDR2 from the germline V gene are LNHDA and SQIVND (reference sequence).

This clone came up a few times. The rearrangement uses TRBV6-5 and TRBJ1-1; maybe TRBD1 (6 bases). CDR3 size: 15 residues. Germline loops: CDR1 MNHEY, CDR2 SVGAGI. The ends were cut back, 5 bases at V and 7 bases at J, with 20 bases in the middle. The CDR3: CASSQTPGALGEAFF. The DNA for the CDR3 is TGTGCCAGCAGTCAAACCCCAGGGGCATTGGGTGAAGCTTTCTTT.

This rearrangement joins TRBV7-9 to TRBJ2-1; TRBD2 matches 7 bases. CDR1 is SEHNR and CDR2 is FQNEAQ in the germline V gene (reference sequence). The CDR3 consists of 17 residues. Germline trimming cut 5 bases from V and 0 bases from J; bases unmatched to any gene: 10. CDR3 amino acids: CASSRRMAGASYNEQFF. As DNA, the CDR3 is TGTGCCAGCAGCCGGAGGATGGCGGGAGCCTCCTACAATGAGCAGTTCTTC.

V gene TRBV27 combines with J gene TRBJ2-7; the D is unclear. CDR3 size: 12 residues. The germline CDR1 and CDR2 sequences are MNHEY and SMNVEV (reference sequence). V lost 4 bases to trimming and J lost 4 bases, with 8 bases between them. The DNA for the CDR3 is TGTGCCAGCAGTTCCACGGGTTACGAGCAGTACTTC. Translation gives CASSSTGYEQYF.

V is TRBV5-1 and J is TRBJ1-4; D remains ambiguous. Germline CDR1 is SGHRS and CDR2 is YFSETQ. V lost 5 bases and J 3 bases, leaving 11 bases between the germline ends. CDR3 length equals 14 residues. For the CDR3, the DNA is TGCGCCAGCAGAAGTTTACTGGCTAATGAAAAACTGTTTTTT. It encodes CASRSLLANEKLFF.

The chain employs TRBV4-1 and TRBJ2-1; 8 bases agree with TRBD2. Germline lookup yields CDR1 MGHRA and CDR2 YSYEKL. Trimming at V came to 3 bases and at J to 5 bases, leaving 12 bases not matched to a gene. This CDR3 is 17 amino acids long. CDR3 bases: TGCGCCAGCAGCCAGCGCCCGGGACTAGGGGCGAACAATGAGCAGTTCTTC. Its protein is CASSQRPGLGANNEQFF.

The chain joins TRBV7-9 to TRBJ2-1, with D perhaps TRBD2 (6 bases). Germline V gene sequence: CDR1 SEHNR, CDR2 FQNEAQ (reference sequence). Trimming stripped 7 bases from V and 3 bases from J, with 19 bases between. The CDR3 is 16 residues long. As DNA, the CDR3 is TGTGCCAGCACCACAAACAGCGGGCCGGACTACAATGAGCAGTTCTTC. This encodes CASTTNSGPDYNEQFF.

This clone has just one count. This chain joins TRBV28 and TRBJ2-7, with D possibly TRBD1 on 5 matching bases. Trimming cost V 2 bases and J 7 bases, with 15 bases left between them. This CDR3 comprises 14 residues. Germline assignment: CDR1 MDHEN and CDR2 SYDVKM. Here the CDR3 reads CASSLARVGEEQYF. CDR3 DNA: TGTGCCAGCAGTTTAGCCAGGGTGGGCGAGGAGCAGTACTTC. Combining the CDR3 with reference TRBV28 and TRBJ2-7 gives the whole variable domain DVKVTQSSRYLVKRTGEKVFLECVQDMDHENMFWYRQDPGLGLRLIYFSYDVKMKEKGDIPEGYSVSREKKERFSLILESASTNQTSMYLCASSLARVGEEQYFGPGTRLTVT.

This clone was found once. The V call is TRBV7-9, the J call TRBJ2-5, with D possibly being TRBD2 (7 bases). Trimming removed 3 bases from V and 5 bases from J, with 10 bases in between. The CDR3 is made up of 13 amino acids. Germline loops: CDR1 SEHNR, CDR2 FQNEAQ (reference sequence). DNA of the CDR3: TGTGCCAGCAGCTTGGGGGGGCCGGAGACCCAGTACTTC. Protein product: CASSLGGPETQYF.

The chain couples TRBV29-1 to TRBJ1-5, with unresolved D. Germline V gives CDR1 SQVTM, CDR2 ANQGSEA. This CDR3 is built from 13 residues. Trimming stripped 6 bases from V and 5 bases from J, with 14 bases between. The CDR3 here is CSVAGWSDQPQHF. CDR3 DNA sequence: TGCAGCGTGGCGGGGTGGAGCGATCAGCCCCAGCATTTT.